Below are 19 T cell receptor beta chains sequenced from a single sample in a study of CD8 T cells in ankylosing spondylitis. The study, taken as a whole, reports: Blood of patients with ankylosing spondylitis appeared to be characterized by a TCR beta motif of several highly homologous variants.

A single record per CDR3 protein comes from TCRdb applying MiXCR to the 5' RACE reads. The repertoire holds roughly 470,000 distinct CDR3 sequences, with 25% to 30% as singletons. The antigens for these receptors are not known. Input material: blood, either unsorted or a sorted T cell fraction (not recorded which). These receptors were obtained from a male donor with ankylosing spondylitis.

This clonotype was counted between two and nine times. The V gene is TRBV7-8, the J gene TRBJ2-7; 11 nucleotides agree with TRBD2. V was clipped by 1 base and J by 4 bases; unmatched bases: 6. The CDR3 covers 16 residues. The V gene's germline CDR1 is SGHVS and CDR2 FQNEAQ. CDR3 DNA: TGTGCCAGCAGCTTAGGAGGGGGGACTAGCGGTTACGAGCAGTACGTC. It specifies CASSLGGGTSGYEQYV.

The chain joins TRBV29-1 to TRBJ2-7; D gene uncertain. Germline lookup yields CDR1 SQVTM and CDR2 ANQGSEA. V shed 5 bases and J shed 5 bases, with 13 bases lying between them. The CDR3 spans 12 residues. CDR3 nucleotide sequence: TGCAGCGTTAGAAGGGTACCGAACGAGCAGTACTTC. This sequence encodes CSVRRVPNEQYF.

The chain uses TRBV20-1 and TRBJ2-5; a weak D match, TRBD2 (5 bases). The V and J ends lost 3 bases and 2 bases respectively, with 10 bases between them. Germline assignment: CDR1 DFQATT and CDR2 SNEGSKA (reference sequence). The CDR3 is made up of 13 amino acids. CDR3 DNA: TGCAGTGCTAGGAGGGTGGAGCAAGAGACCCAGTACTTC. This sequence encodes CSARRVEQETQYF.

This chain joins TRBV4-2 and TRBJ2-3; D perhaps matches TRBD2 (5 bases). The CDR3 extends over 15 amino acids. Germline V CDR1 and CDR2: LGHNA, YNFKEQ. Trimming took off 5 bases at V and 7 bases at J, with 19 bases between the two ends. The CDR3 DNA reads TGTGCCAGCAGCGAGAGGGCTAGATCCGATAATACGCAGTATTTT. It yields the protein CASSERARSDNTQYF.

This clonotype was detected only a few times. The V and J genes are TRBV6-1 and TRBJ2-2; D assignment may be TRBD1 or TRBD2 (5 bases each). CDR3 length: 14 amino acids. Germline V lookup: CDR1 MNHNS, CDR2 SASEGT. The V end was cut by 10 bases, the J end by 0 bases, with 12 bases between. This CDR3 reads CATRRGTNTGELFF. The CDR3 coding sequence is TGTGCCACCCGTCGGGGCACGAACACCGGGGAGCTGTTTTTT.

The chain is built from TRBV5-1 and TRBJ2-7; TRBD2 might be the D (5 bases). Trimming removed 0 bases at V and 3 bases at J, with 19 bases between. There are 17 residues in the CDR3. Germline values: CDR1 SGHRS, CDR2 YFSETQ. Here the CDR3 reads CASSLAGLALPIYEQYF. CDR3 DNA: TGCGCCAGCAGCTTGGCCGGCCTAGCTTTACCAATCTACGAGCAGTACTTC.

To note about this clonotype: One end of the junction fails to match germline, which may point to a read error. The rearrangement joins TRBV12-3 or TRBV12-4 to TRBJ2-5; 10 nucleotides agree with TRBD2. CDR3 size: 15 residues. CDR3 sequence: CASSTGLAVQDTQYF. The CDR3 nucleotides are TGTGCCAGCAGCACCGGACTAGCGGTCCAAGACACCCAGTACTTC.

This clonotype was detected a few times. V and J are TRBV20-1 and TRBJ2-7; D possibly uses TRBD1 or TRBD2 (5 bases each). Trimming removed 0 bases at V and 0 bases at J, with 27 bases between. There are 20 residues in the CDR3. Germline-derived CDR1 and CDR2 are DFQATT and SNEGSKA (reference sequence). The CDR3 DNA is TGCAGTGCTAGAGAGCTGACCGTTCTCGGGGCGACCGAGGGCTCCTACGAGCAGTACGTC. Protein sequence: CSARELTVLGATEGSYEQYV.

This clonotype is a singleton in its sample. The chain combines TRBV20-1 with TRBJ1-1; 8 nucleotides line up with TRBD1. Germline V lookup: CDR1 DFQATT, CDR2 SNEGSKA (reference sequence). Trimming took 5 bases from V and 0 from J; bases not matched to a gene: 2. This CDR3 has 13 residues. CDR3 in amino acids: CSASDRVNTEAFF. CDR3 nucleotide sequence: TGCAGTGCTTCGGACAGGGTGAACACTGAAGCTTTCTTT.

This clonotype was seen ten or more times. The genes are TRBV10-3 and TRBJ1-5, with TRBD1 matching over 7 bases. CDR1 is ENHRY, CDR2 SYGVKD, per germline. The CDR3 is 13 amino acids. V trimming: 2 bases; J trimming: 7 bases; junction bases outside the gene matches: 2. The CDR3 here is CAISETGDQPQHF. CDR3 bases: TGTGCCATCAGTGAGACAGGGGACCAGCCCCAGCATTTT.

This clonotype occurred a few times. V gene TRBV11-3 combines with J gene TRBJ2-5; 7 nucleotides match TRBD1. Germline CDR1 reads SGHNT; CDR2 reads YENEEA. The CDR3 has 15 residues. V lost 2 bases, J lost 4 bases, and 7 bases stayed unmatched. This CDR3 is CASSLTLGGGETQYF. The CDR3 bases are TGTGCCAGCAGCTTAACCTTAGGGGGCGGAGAGACCCAGTACTTC.

V usage is TRBV24-1 and J usage is TRBJ2-1; D tentatively reads TRBD1 or TRBD2 (5 bases each). The V gene lost 9 bases and the J gene lost 5 bases, with 19 bases spanning the gap. The CDR3 is 15 amino acids. CDR1 and CDR2 from the germline V gene are KGHDR and SFDVKD. The CDR3 here is CATRQSRGFHNEQFF. In nucleotides, the CDR3 is TGTGCCACCCGACAGTCCCGGGGATTCCACAATGAGCAGTTCTTC.

V usage is TRBV12-3 or TRBV12-4 and J usage is TRBJ2-1; no firm D call. The CDR3 extends over 16 amino acids. Trimming removed 7 bases from V and 8 bases from J, with 24 bases in between. CDR3 in amino acids: CASTPGPTEIAHEQFF. CDR3 coding DNA: TGTGCCAGCACACCCGGTCCCACAGAGATCGCCCATGAGCAGTTCTTC.

This clonotype has ten or more counts. The V call is TRBV6-6, the J call TRBJ2-7; TRBD1 matches at 7 bases. This CDR3 has 13 residues. The V segment lost 6 bases and the J segment 7 bases; nucleotides outside the gene matches: 9. Germline assignment: CDR1 MNHNY and CDR2 SVGAGI (reference sequence). CDR3 in amino acids: CASRRQGMEEQYV. Written as DNA, the CDR3 is TGTGCCAGCAGGAGACAGGGAATGGAAGAGCAGTACGTC.

Only a few counts were recorded for this clonotype. CDR3 protein: CASSQVAGLGEQYF. The DNA for the CDR3 is TGTGCCAGCAGCCAAGTGGCGGGGCTCGGAGAGCAGTACTTC. The rearrangement links TRBV11-2 to TRBJ2-7, with a weak D call TRBD2 (6 bases). Germline values: CDR1 SGHAT, CDR2 FQNNGV. This CDR3 is built from 14 residues. The ends were cut back, 5 bases at V and 7 bases at J, with 18 bases in the middle.

The chain uses TRBV2 and TRBJ2-2; the D call may be TRBD1 or TRBD2 (6 bases each). Trimming stripped 6 bases from V and 2 bases from J, with 10 bases between. Germline CDR1 SNHLY, CDR2 FYNNEI. The CDR3 runs to 14 residues. CDR3 coding DNA: TGTGCCAGCAGGAGGGGGGATAACACCGGGGAGCTGTTTTTT. It yields the protein CASRRGDNTGELFF.

This clonotype has more than one count but fewer than ten. This rearrangement joins TRBV5-1 to TRBJ2-2; possible D gene TRBD2, 6 bases. This CDR3 region has 14 residues. V gave up 7 bases and J gave up 1 base, with 11 bases separating them. Germline CDR1 reads SGHRS; CDR2 reads YFSETQ. The CDR3 DNA follows: TGCGCCAGCGGCGCGGGGCTGAACACCGGGGAGCTGTTTTTT. Protein: CASGAGLNTGELFF.

The rearrangement joins TRBV5-1 to TRBJ2-5, with D possibly TRBD2 on 7 matching bases. Germline V gene sequence: CDR1 SGHRS, CDR2 YFSETQ. The V end was cut by 0 bases, the J end by 1 base, with 13 bases between. The CDR3 loop spans 16 amino acids. For the CDR3, the DNA is TGCGCCAGCAGCTTGGGGATTGGGGGGGCCCAAGAGACCCAGTACTTC. It codes for CASSLGIGGAQETQYF.

This clonotype came up a few times. The V gene is TRBV5-1, the J gene TRBJ2-1, with 8 positions matching TRBD1. CDR1 and CDR2 from the germline V gene are SGHRS and YFSETQ. V trimming: 0 bases; J trimming: 3 bases; junction bases outside the gene matches: 5. This CDR3 has 16 residues. CDR3 coding DNA: TGCGCCAGCAGCTTGGGAAGGGACAGGTACTACAATGAGCAGTTCTTC. Translating it yields CASSLGRDRYYNEQFF.